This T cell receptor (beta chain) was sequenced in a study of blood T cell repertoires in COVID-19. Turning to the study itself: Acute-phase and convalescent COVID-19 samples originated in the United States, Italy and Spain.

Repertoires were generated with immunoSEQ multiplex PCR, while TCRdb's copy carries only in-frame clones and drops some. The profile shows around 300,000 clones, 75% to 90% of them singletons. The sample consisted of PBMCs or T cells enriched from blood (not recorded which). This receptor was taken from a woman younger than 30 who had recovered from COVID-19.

The DNA for the CDR3 is TGCAGCGTTGAGAGAATGAACACCGGGGAGCTGTTTTTT. This encodes CSVERMNTGELFF. The chain links TRBV29-1 to TRBJ2-2; unclear D gene. The CDR3 sequence is 13 residues long. Trimming took 3 bases from V and 1 from J, leaving 6 bases between them. CDR1 is SQVTM, CDR2 ANQGSEA, per germline.